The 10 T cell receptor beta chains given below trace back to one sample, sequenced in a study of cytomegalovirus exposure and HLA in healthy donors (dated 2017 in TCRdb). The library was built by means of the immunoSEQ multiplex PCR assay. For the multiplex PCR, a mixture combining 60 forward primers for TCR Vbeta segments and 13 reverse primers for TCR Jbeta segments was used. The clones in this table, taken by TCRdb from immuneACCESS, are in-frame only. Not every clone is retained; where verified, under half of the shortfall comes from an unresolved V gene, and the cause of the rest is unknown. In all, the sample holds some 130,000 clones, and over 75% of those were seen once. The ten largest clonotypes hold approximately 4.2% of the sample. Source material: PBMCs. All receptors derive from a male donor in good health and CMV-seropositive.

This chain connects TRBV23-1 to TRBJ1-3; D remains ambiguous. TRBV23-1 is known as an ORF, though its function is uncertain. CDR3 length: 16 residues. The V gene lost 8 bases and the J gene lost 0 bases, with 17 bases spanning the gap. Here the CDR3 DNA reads TGCGCCAGCCCTCAAGCGGGAGTCTTCTCTGGAAACACCATATATTTT. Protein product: CASPQAGVFSGNTIYF.

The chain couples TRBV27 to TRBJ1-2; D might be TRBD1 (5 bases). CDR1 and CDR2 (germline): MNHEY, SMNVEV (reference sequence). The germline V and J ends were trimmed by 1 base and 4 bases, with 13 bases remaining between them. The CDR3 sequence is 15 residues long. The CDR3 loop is CASSLLGQGGYGYTF. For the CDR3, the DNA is TGTGCCAGCAGTTTATTGGGGCAGGGCGGCTATGGCTACACCTTC.

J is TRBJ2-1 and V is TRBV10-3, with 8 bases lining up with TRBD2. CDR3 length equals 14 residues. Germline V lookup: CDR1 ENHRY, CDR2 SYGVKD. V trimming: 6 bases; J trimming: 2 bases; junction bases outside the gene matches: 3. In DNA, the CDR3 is TGTGCCATCAGAAGCGGGAGCGCCTACAATGAGCAGTTCTTC. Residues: CAIRSGSAYNEQFF.

The CDR3 sequence: CASSAGVWEQYF. In DNA form, the CDR3 reads TGTGCCAGCAGCGCAGGGGTCTGGGAGCAGTACTTC. V and J are TRBV2 and TRBJ2-5; tentatively, D is TRBD1 (6 bases). This CDR3 has 12 residues. Germline CDR1 SNHLY, CDR2 FYNNEI. V dropped 6 bases and J dropped 11 bases, with 16 bases sitting between them.

Written as DNA, the CDR3 is TGCGCCCCTCGGCAACTAGCGGGGACCTACGAGCAGTACTTC. Translating it yields CAPRQLAGTYEQYF. The V call is TRBV10-1, the J call TRBJ2-7; 10 bases map to TRBD2. Losses at the gene ends were 11 bases for V and 2 bases for J; bases not matched to a gene: 9. The germline gives CDR1 WNHNN, CDR2 SYGVQD (reference sequence). This CDR3 has 14 amino acids.

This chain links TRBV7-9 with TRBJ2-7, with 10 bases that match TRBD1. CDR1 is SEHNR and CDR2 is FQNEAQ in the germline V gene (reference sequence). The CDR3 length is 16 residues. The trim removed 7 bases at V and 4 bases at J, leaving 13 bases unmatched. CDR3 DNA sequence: TGTGCCAGCAACCTCTATGGGGACAGGGGTTCGTACGAGCAGTACTTC. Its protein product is CASNLYGDRGSYEQYF.

The CDR3 sequence: CASSLGQGPQETQYF. The CDR3 nucleotides are TGTGCCAGCAGCTTGGGACAGGGGCCACAAGAGACCCAGTACTTC. V gene TRBV7-7 combines with J gene TRBJ2-5, with 10 bases identical to TRBD1. This CDR3 is built from 15 residues. V lost 3 bases to trimming and J lost 2 bases; unmatched junction nucleotides: 3. Germline CDR1 reads SSHAT; CDR2 reads FNYEAQ (reference sequence).

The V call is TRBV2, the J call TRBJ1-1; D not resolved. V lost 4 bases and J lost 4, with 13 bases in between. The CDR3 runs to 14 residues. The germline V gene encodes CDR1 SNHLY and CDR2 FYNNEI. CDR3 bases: TGTGCCAGCAGTGGATTGGATGGAGGCACTGAAGCTTTCTTT. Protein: CASSGLDGGTEAFF.

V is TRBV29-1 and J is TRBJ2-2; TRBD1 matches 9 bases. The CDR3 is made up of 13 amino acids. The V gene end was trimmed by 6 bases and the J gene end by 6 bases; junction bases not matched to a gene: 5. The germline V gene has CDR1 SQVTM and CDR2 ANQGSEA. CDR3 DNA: TGCAGCGTGAACAGGGGGCGGGCCGGGGAGCTGTTTTTT. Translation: CSVNRGRAGELFF.

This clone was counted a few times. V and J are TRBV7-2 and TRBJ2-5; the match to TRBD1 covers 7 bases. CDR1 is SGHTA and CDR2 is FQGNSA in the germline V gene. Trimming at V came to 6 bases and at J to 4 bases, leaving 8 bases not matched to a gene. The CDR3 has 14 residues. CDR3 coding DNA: TGTGCCAGCAGGCCTGCGTCAGGGGGAGAGACCCAGTACTTC. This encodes CASRPASGGETQYF.